The 14 T cell receptor beta chains in this list originate from one sample, sequenced in a study of immune evolution from preneoplasia to lung adenocarcinoma. Using immunoSEQ multiplex PCR, the repertoire was profiled, and TCRdb retains in-frame clones only, with some absent. The top ten hold roughly 5.5% of the sample, which has some 4,000 clones, about 84% seen once. Sequenced material: FFPE lung adenocarcinoma in situ tissue. Every receptor here comes from a person aged 70 to 85 with lung adenocarcinoma.

The count of this clone is one. The gene calls are TRBV27 and TRBJ1-1; D not certain. The V end was cut by 5 bases, the J end by 3 bases, with 19 bases between. The CDR3 loop spans 16 amino acids. Germline V gene lookup returns CDR1 MNHEY and CDR2 SMNVEV (reference sequence). CDR3 DNA: TGTGCCAGCAGTACCCTCCGCCGGGAACTGCACACTGAAGCTTTCTTT. It translates to CASSTLRRELHTEAFF.

The chain recombines TRBV18 with TRBJ2-7; a possible D gene is TRBD1 (6 bases). From germline, CDR1 is KGHSH and CDR2 LQKENI. The CDR3 spans 13 residues. V lost 5 bases to trimming and J lost 3 bases, with 11 bases between them. The CDR3: CASSTGQIYEQYF. Written as DNA, the CDR3 is TGTGCCAGCTCAACCGGACAGATCTACGAGCAGTACTTC.

The chain joins TRBV15 to TRBJ2-5; a possible D gene is TRBD1 (6 bases). Trimming took off 4 bases at V and 0 bases at J, with 12 bases between the two ends. CDR1 is LNHNV, CDR2 YYDKDF, per germline (reference sequence). The CDR3 totals 15 residues. The CDR3 sequence is CATSKAGEYQETQYF. For the CDR3, the DNA is TGTGCCACCAGCAAGGCAGGGGAATACCAAGAGACCCAGTACTTC.

V and J are TRBV7-8 and TRBJ1-1; D unresolved. Per germline, CDR1 SGHVS and CDR2 FQNEAQ. The CDR3 has 12 amino acids. Trimming removed 8 bases at V and 4 bases at J, with 11 bases between. The DNA for the CDR3 is TGTGCCAGCGTCGATGGGGTCACTGAAGCTTTCTTT. It codes for CASVDGVTEAFF. The complete variable domain, with remaining parts taken from reference TRBV7-8 and TRBJ1-1, reads GAGVSQSPRYKVAKRGQDVALRCDPISGHVSLFWYQQALGQGPEFLTYFQNEAQLDKSGLPSDRFFAERPEGSVSTLKIQRTQQEDSAVYLCASVDGVTEAFFGQGTRLTVV.

This clone was seen just once. The rearrangement uses TRBV19 and TRBJ1-2, with unresolved D. The CDR3 extends over 15 amino acids. From germline, CDR1 is LNHDA and CDR2 SQIVND (reference sequence). Trimming cost V 3 bases and J 0 bases, with 11 bases left between them. As DNA, the CDR3 is TGTGCCAGTAGTATGGCTTTTGCACCTAACTATGGCTACACCTTC. Protein: CASSMAFAPNYGYTF.

This chain links TRBV7-9 with TRBJ1-5, with D unresolved. V shed 3 bases and J shed 9 bases, with 9 bases lying between them. There are 12 residues in the CDR3. Germline V gene sequence: CDR1 SEHNR, CDR2 FQNEAQ (reference sequence). The DNA of the CDR3 is TGTGCCAGCAGCTTCTCGATTGGGCCCCAGCATTTT. Its protein is CASSFSIGPQHF.

The chain couples TRBV7-8 to TRBJ2-7, with D maybe TRBD1 (5 bases). The CDR3 has 12 residues. V was pared by 11 bases and J by 2 bases, with 13 bases between. The V gene's germline CDR1 is SGHVS and CDR2 FQNEAQ. The CDR3 sequence: CAVGRKPYEQYF. CDR3 nucleotide sequence: TGTGCCGTGGGGCGGAAACCCTACGAGCAGTACTTC.

By share, this clone counts as large. The chain carries TRBV5-6 and TRBJ1-2; D is unclear. The V end was cut by 2 bases, the J end by 2 bases, with 7 bases between. Germline CDR1 reads SGHDT; CDR2 reads YYEEEE. This CDR3 has 13 residues. CDR3: CASSFSENYGYTF. CDR3 nucleotide sequence: TGTGCCAGCAGCTTCTCGGAGAACTATGGCTACACCTTC.

This chain connects TRBV28 to TRBJ2-5; D may be TRBD2 (5 bases). The CDR3 runs to 15 residues. Trimming removed 3 bases from V and 0 bases from J, with 11 bases in between. Per germline, CDR1 MDHEN and CDR2 SYDVKM. The CDR3 DNA follows: TGTGCCAGCAGTTTTGGAGCGGTTAACCAAGAGACCCAGTACTTC. It is translated as CASSFGAVNQETQYF.

V and J are TRBV10-3 and TRBJ2-1; unclear D gene. The V and J ends lost 2 bases and 2 bases respectively, with 13 bases between them. The germline CDR1 and CDR2 sequences are ENHRY and SYGVKD. The CDR3 totals 16 residues. DNA of the CDR3: TGTGCCATCAGTGAGCCCACGGAATCTACCTACAATGAGCAGTTCTTC. Translation: CAISEPTESTYNEQFF.

A remark on this clone: Its ends do not fully match the called genes, so a read error is possible. The V and J genes are TRBV6-5 and TRBJ2-5, with D perhaps given as TRBD1 or TRBD2 (5 bases each). CDR3 length equals 14 residues. Germline-derived CDR1 and CDR2 are MNHEY and SVGAGI. The CDR3 sequence is CASSLSGTTGTQHF. The CDR3 DNA follows: TGTGCCAGCAGTCTATCCGGGACCACGGGGACCCAGCACTTC.

The chain has TRBV28 and TRBJ2-7, with unresolved D. This CDR3 has 14 amino acids. CDR1 is MDHEN, CDR2 SYDVKM, per germline. V was shortened by 4 bases and J by 2 bases, with 12 bases between the two germline ends. CDR3 bases: TGTGCCAGCAGTTCCCACAGTAACCCCTACGAGCAGTACTTC. It codes for CASSSHSNPYEQYF.

This clone occurred a few times. The chain links TRBV19 to TRBJ1-1; D not certain. The CDR3 runs 14 residues. The V gene lost 1 base and the J gene lost 4 bases, with 10 bases spanning the gap. The germline CDR1 and CDR2 sequences are LNHDA and SQIVND (reference sequence). CDR3 nucleotides: TGTGCCAGTAGTATAGTCCCATGGGGCACTGAAGCTTTCTTT. It translates to CASSIVPWGTEAFF.

This clone was detected a few times. The V call is TRBV5-1, the J call TRBJ2-5; no clear D gene. Germline CDR1 is SGHRS and CDR2 is YFSETQ. Trimming took 0 bases from V and 2 from J, leaving 2 bases between them. This CDR3 is 12 amino acids long. The CDR3 is CASSLEQETQYF. CDR3 nucleotides: TGCGCCAGCAGCTTGGAACAAGAGACCCAGTACTTC. The full variable domain, with the rest looked up from reference TRBV5-1 and TRBJ2-5, is KAGVTQTPRYLIKTRGQQVTLSCSPISGHRSVSWYQQTPGQGLQFLFEYFSETQRNKGNFPGRFSGRQFSNSRSEMNVSTLELGDSALYLCASSLEQETQYFGPGTRLLVL.